This T cell receptor (beta chain) was sequenced in a study of shared clonotypes between healthy human individuals. Study-wide results and limits: Estimated clonotype richness was generally higher in naive than memory subsets.

Trimming removed 5 bases at V and 5 bases at J, with 19 bases between. The CDR3 covers 16 residues. Germline loops: CDR1 SGHVS, CDR2 FQNEAQ. Deep-level assay runs were performed. As handled by the study authors: Because ImmunoSEQ provided only junction sequences with no quality scores, the filtering differed. Assay used: immunoSEQ multiplex PCR; TCRdb lists only in-frame clones, some missing. The V and J calls and the clone size are those of that table, but D and trimming were determined from the DNA. The sample has fewer than 850,000 clones; 80% to 95% are singletons. Notes on this clone: Its antigen is currently unknown.

Donors, healthy HIV-negative adults, lacked recent acute infections or vaccinations. J is TRBJ2-1 and V is TRBV7-8, with D maybe TRBD2 (6 bases). The sequence was collected from a man aged 18 to 30 in good health. Some clones in this sample may be carry-over from other donors' samples. The sequenced sample consisted of memory CD8+ T cells from PBMCs. The subset here: CD45RO+ cells pooled with CCR7-negative TemRA cells. The CDR3 nucleotides are TGTGCCAGCAGCCCCCACGGCGGGAAGTTGAACAATGAGCAGTTCTTC. It codes for CASSPHGGKLNNEQFF.